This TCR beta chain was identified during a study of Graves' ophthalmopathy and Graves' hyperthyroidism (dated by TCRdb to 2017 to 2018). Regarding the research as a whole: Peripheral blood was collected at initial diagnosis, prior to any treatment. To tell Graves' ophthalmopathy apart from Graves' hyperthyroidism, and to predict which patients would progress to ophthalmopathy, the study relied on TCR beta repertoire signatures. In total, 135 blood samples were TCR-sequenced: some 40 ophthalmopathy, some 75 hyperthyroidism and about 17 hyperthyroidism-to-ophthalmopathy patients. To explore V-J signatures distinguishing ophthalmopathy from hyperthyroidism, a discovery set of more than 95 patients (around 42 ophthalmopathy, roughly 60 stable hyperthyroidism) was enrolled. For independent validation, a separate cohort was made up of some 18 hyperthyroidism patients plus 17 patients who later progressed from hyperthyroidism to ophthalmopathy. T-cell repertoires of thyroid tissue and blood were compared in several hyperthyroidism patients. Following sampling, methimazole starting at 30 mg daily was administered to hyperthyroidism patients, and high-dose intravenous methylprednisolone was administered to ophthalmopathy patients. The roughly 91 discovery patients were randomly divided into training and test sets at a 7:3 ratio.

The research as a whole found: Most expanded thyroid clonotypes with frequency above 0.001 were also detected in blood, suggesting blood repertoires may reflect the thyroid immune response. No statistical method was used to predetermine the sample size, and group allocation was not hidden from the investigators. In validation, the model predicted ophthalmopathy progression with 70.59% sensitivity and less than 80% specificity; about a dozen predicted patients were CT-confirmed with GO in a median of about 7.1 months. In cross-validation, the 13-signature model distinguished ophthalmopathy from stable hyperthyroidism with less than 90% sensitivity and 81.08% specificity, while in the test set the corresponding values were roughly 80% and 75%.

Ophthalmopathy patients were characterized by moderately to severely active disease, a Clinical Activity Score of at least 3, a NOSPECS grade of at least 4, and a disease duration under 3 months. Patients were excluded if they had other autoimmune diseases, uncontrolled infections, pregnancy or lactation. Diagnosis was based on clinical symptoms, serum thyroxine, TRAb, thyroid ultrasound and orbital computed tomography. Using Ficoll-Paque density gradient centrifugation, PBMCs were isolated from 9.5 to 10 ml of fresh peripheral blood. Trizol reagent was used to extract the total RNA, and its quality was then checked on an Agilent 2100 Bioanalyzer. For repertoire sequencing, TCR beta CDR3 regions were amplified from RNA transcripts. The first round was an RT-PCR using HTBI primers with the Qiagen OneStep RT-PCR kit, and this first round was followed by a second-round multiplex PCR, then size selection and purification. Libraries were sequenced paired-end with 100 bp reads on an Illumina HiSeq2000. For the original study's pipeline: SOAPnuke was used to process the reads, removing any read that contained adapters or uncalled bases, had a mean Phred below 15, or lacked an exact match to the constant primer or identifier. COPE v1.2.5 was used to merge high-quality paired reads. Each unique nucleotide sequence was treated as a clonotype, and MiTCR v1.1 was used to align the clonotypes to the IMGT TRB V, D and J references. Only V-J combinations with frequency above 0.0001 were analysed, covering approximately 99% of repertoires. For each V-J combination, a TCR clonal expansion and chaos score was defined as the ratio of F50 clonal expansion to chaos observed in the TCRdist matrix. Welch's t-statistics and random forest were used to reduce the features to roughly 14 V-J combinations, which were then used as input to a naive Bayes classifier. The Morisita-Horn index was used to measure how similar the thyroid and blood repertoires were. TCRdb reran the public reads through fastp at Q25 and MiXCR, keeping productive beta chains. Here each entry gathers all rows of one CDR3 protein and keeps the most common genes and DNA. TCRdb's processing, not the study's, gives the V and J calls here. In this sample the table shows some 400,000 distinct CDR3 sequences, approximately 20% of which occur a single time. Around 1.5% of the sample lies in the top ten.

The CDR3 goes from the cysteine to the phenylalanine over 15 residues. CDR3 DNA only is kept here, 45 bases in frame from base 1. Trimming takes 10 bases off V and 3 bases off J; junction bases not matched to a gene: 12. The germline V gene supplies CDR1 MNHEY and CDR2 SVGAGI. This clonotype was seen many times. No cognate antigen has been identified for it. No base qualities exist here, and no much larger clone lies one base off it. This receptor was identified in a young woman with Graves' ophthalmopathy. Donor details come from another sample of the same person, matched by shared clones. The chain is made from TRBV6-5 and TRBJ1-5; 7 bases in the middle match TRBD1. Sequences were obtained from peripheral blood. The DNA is TGTGCCACCCAGGGGACAGCAACGCCCAATCAGCCCCAGCATTTT. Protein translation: CATQGTATPNQPQHF.